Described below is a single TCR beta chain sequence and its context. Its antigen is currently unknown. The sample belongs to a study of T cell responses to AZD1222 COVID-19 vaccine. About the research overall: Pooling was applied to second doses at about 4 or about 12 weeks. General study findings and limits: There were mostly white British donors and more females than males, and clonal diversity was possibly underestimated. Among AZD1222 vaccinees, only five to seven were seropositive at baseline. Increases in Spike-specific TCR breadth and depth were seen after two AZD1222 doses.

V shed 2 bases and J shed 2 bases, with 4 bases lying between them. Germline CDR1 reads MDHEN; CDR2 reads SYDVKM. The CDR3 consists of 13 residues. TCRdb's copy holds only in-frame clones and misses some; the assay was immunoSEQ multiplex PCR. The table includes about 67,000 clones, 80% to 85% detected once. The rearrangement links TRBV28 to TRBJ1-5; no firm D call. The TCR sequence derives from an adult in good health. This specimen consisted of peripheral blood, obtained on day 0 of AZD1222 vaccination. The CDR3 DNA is TGTGCCAGCAGTTTAAATGGCAATCAGCCCCAGCATTTT. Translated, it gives CASSLNGNQPQHF.